The sequence of this TCR beta chain was determined in a study of blood T cell repertoires in COVID-19. In the study overall: The origin of the acute and convalescent COVID-19 samples was the United States, Italy and Spain. T cells, B-cell-depleted T cells, or PBMCs provided the cDNA or gDNA that served as material.

Original handling: Estimation of nucleated cell counts was performed using reference gene primer amplification. The repertoire was sequenced with immunoSEQ multiplex PCR; TCRdb's copy has only in-frame clones and lacks some. The DNA was the basis for D and trimming; V, J and clone size are from that table. The sample has roughly 70,000 clones; about 82% are singletons. The CDR3 length is 13 residues. The source material was peripheral blood. V and J are TRBV21-1 and TRBJ2-7; the D segment call TRBD2 is taken from the table without a DNA check. TRBV21-1 is annotated as a pseudogene. This TCR was recovered from a woman older than 75 with active or convalescent COVID-19. Here the CDR3 DNA reads TGTGCCGGCCTAGTTGGGTCCCCCTACGAGCAGTACTTC. Translating it yields CAGLVGSPYEQYF.